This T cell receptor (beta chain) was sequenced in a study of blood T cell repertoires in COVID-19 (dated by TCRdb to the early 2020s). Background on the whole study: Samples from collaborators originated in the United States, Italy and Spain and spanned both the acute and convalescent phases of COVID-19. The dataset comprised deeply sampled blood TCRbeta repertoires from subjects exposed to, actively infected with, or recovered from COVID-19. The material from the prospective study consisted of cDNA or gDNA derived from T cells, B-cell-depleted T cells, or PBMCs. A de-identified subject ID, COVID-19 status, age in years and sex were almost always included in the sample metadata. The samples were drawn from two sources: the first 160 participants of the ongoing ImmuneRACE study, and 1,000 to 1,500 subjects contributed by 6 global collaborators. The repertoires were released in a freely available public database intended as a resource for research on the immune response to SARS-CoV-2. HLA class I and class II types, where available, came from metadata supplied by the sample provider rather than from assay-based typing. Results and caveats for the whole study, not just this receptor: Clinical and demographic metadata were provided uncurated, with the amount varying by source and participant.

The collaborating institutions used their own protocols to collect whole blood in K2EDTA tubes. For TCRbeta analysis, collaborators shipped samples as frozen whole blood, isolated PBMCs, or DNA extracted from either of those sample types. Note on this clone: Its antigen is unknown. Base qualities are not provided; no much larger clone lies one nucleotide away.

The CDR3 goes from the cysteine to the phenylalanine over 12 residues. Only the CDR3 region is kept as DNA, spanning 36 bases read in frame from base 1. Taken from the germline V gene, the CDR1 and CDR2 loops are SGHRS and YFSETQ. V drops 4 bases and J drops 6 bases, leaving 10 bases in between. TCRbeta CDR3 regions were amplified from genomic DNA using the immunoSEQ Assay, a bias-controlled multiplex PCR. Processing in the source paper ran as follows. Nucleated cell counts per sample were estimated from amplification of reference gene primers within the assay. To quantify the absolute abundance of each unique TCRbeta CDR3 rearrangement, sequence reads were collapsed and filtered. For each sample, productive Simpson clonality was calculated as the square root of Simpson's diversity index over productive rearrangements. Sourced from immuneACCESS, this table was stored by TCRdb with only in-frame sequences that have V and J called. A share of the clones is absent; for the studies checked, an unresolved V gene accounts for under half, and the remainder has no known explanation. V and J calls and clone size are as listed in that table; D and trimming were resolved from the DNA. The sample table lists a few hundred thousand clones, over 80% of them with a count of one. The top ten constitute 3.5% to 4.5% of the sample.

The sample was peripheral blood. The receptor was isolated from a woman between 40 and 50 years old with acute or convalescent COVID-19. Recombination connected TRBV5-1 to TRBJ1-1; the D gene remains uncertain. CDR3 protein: CASSRIGAEAFF. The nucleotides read TGCGCCAGCAGCAGGATCGGAGCTGAAGCTTTCTTT.